The source of this TCR beta chain is a study of T cell responses to AZD1222 COVID-19 vaccine. Worth noting for this clone: The antigen is not known.

TCRdb's copy holds only in-frame clones and misses some; the assay was immunoSEQ multiplex PCR. The repertoire has under 130,000 clones, 88% of them found once; the top ten carry 20%. Study-wide points: The CD4 TCRs associated with vaccination extended across spike and predominated at 160-218 and 743-854. The repertoires were collected only after the peak T cell response. Possibly, clonal diversity was underestimated; donors were largely white British and included more females.

V was pared by 4 bases and J by 8 bases, with 12 bases between. This CDR3 region has 12 residues. Germline CDR1 is SGHRS and CDR2 is YFSETQ. The sequenced sample was peripheral blood, obtained on day 0 of AZD1222 vaccination. The chain carries TRBV5-1 and TRBJ1-2; possibly TRBD1 for D (6 bases). The sequence was collected from an adult in good health. CDR3 nucleotide sequence: TGCGCCAGCAGCGAGGGGACACGGGGCTACACCTTC. This sequence encodes CASSEGTRGYTF.